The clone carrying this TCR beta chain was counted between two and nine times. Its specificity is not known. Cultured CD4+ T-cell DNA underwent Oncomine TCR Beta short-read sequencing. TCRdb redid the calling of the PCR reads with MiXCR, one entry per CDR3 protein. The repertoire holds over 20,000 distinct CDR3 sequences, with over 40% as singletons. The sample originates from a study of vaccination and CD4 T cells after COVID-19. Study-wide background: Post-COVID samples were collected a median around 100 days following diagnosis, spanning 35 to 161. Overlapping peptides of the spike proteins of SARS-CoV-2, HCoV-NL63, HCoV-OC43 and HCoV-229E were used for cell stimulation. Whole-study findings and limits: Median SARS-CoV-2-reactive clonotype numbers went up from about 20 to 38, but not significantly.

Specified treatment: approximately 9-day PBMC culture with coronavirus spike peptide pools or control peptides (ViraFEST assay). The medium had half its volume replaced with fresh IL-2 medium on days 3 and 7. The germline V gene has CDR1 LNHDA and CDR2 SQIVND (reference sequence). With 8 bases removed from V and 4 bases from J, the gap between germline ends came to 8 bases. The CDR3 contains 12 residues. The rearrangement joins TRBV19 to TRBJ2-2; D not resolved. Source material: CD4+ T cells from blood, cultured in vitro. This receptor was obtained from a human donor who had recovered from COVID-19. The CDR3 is CASGYRTGELFF. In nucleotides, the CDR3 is TGTGCCAGTGGGTACCGCACCGGGGAGCTGTTTTTT.